Listed here are 32 T cell receptor beta chains from one sample, sequenced in a study of response to subunit inactivated influenza vaccine. TCRdb used MiXCR to reprocess the RT-PCR reads, holding one entry per CDR3 protein. The profile shows 500,000 to 550,000 distinct CDR3 sequences, approximately 7.2% of them singletons. The starting material was PBMCs from blood, obtained 23 months after vaccination. All receptors derive from a man aged 45 to 75 who received an inactivated influenza vaccine.

This clonotype was recorded a few times. V gene TRBV7-2 combines with J gene TRBJ1-6, with D maybe TRBD1 (5 bases). Germline CDR1 is SGHTA and CDR2 is FQGNSA. V was shortened by 5 bases and J by 11 bases, with 22 bases between the two germline ends. This CDR3 has 16 amino acids. Written as DNA, the CDR3 is TGTGCCAGCAGCCCCGGCCCCTCCCAGGGAAGGACACCCCTCCACTTT. It is translated as CASSPGPSQGRTPLHF.

V is TRBV24-1 and J is TRBJ2-2; D is ambiguous. The CDR3 sequence is 11 residues long. Trimming cost V 12 bases and J 0 bases, with 4 bases left between them. CDR1 and CDR2 (germline): KGHDR, SFDVKD. CDR3 residues: CAAANTGELFF. The CDR3 bases are TGTGCCGCAGCGAACACCGGGGAGCTGTTTTTT.

This clonotype was observed many times. The V gene is TRBV10-3, the J gene TRBJ2-7; 8 positions agree with TRBD1. Trimming took 4 bases from V and 0 from J; bases not matched to a gene: 2. CDR1 and CDR2 (germline): ENHRY, SYGVKD. The CDR3 is 14 residues long. The CDR3 nucleotides read TGTGCCATCAGTGGCAGGGGGCTCTCCTACGAGCAGTACTTC. Translating gives CAISGRGLSYEQYF.

This clonotype was counted a few times. The gene calls are TRBV10-3 and TRBJ2-1, with 11 bases that match TRBD2. The CDR3 extends over 18 amino acids. Unmatched junction bases numbered 15, after V lost 11 bases and J lost 0 bases. The germline V gene encodes CDR1 ENHRY and CDR2 SYGVKD. The CDR3 here is CAATPGTSGQSSYNEQFF. The CDR3 nucleotides are TGTGCCGCTACCCCCGGGACTAGCGGCCAGAGCTCCTACAATGAGCAGTTCTTC.

This clonotype occurred many times. The V call is TRBV12-3 or TRBV12-4, the J call TRBJ1-1; 7 bases are shared with TRBD1. Unmatched junction bases numbered 18, after V lost 4 bases and J lost 7 bases. This CDR3 has 17 amino acids. The DNA of the CDR3 is TGTGCCAGCAGTTCACTCGTCTGGACAGGTCGTTCATTTGAAGCTTTCTTT. It encodes CASSSLVWTGRSFEAFF.

This clonotype was detected a few times. The chain couples TRBV7-6 to TRBJ2-1; tentatively, D is TRBD2 (6 bases). The CDR3 covers 14 residues. The V gene's germline CDR1 is SGHVS and CDR2 FNYEAQ. V was trimmed by 2 bases and J by 5 bases, leaving 10 bases between them. The CDR3 here is CASSLTRDHNEQFF. The CDR3, as DNA: TGTGCCAGCAGCTTAACGCGGGACCACAATGAGCAGTTCTTC.

This chain joins TRBV9 and TRBJ2-1; 12 nucleotides align to TRBD2. CDR1 is SGDLS, CDR2 YYNGEE, per germline. CDR3 length equals 16 residues. V lost 4 bases, J lost 4 bases, and 6 bases stayed unmatched. CDR3 sequence reads: CASSPTSGRSYNEQFF. The CDR3 bases are TGTGCCAGCAGCCCCACTAGCGGGAGGTCTTACAATGAGCAGTTCTTC.

The genes are TRBV5-1 and TRBJ2-2; 13 bases map to TRBD2. Germline-derived CDR1 and CDR2 are SGHRS and YFSETQ. V was clipped by 4 bases and J by 0 bases; unmatched bases: 15. This CDR3 is 21 amino acids long. The CDR3 region is CASSPRTGLAGTIANTGELFF. The CDR3 DNA follows: TGCGCCAGCAGCCCACGGACGGGACTAGCGGGGACCATCGCGAACACCGGGGAGCTGTTTTTT.

The gene calls are TRBV4-2 and TRBJ1-2, with D maybe TRBD1 (6 bases). The CDR3 is made up of 18 amino acids. Germline CDR1 reads LGHNA; CDR2 reads YNFKEQ. V was clipped by 0 bases and J by 1 base, with 18 bases between them. CDR3 amino acids: CASSQEIGFGGRNYGYTF. For the CDR3, the DNA is TGTGCCAGCAGCCAAGAGATAGGGTTTGGGGGGCGTAACTATGGCTACACCTTC.

A few counts support this clonotype. CDR3 region: CASSQETSGRVSYNEQFF. The CDR3 region has the DNA TGTGCCAGCAGCCAAGAGACTAGCGGGAGGGTTTCCTACAATGAGCAGTTCTTC. This rearrangement joins TRBV3-1 to TRBJ2-1; the match to TRBD2 covers 14 bases. The CDR3 sequence is 18 residues long. J lost 1 base, V lost 0 bases, and 2 bases had no gene match. The germline V gene has CDR1 LGHDT and CDR2 YNNKEL (reference sequence).

This clonotype was picked up many times. The V and J genes are TRBV4-1 and TRBJ2-3; no reliable D call. V was trimmed by 1 base and J by 0 bases, leaving 2 bases between them. Germline V gene lookup returns CDR1 MGHRA and CDR2 YSYEKL. This CDR3 is 13 amino acids long. DNA of the CDR3: TGCGCCAGCAGCCAAGCGAGCACAGATACGCAGTATTTT. It codes for CASSQASTDTQYF.

This clonotype turned up a few times. J is TRBJ1-4 and V is TRBV12-3 or TRBV12-4; no firm D call. The CDR3 is made up of 14 amino acids. Trimming removed 6 bases from V and 7 bases from J, with 15 bases in between. CDR3 bases: TGTGCCAGCAGCGGAGGGCGCCTGGGTGAAAAACTGTTTTTT. This sequence encodes CASSGGRLGEKLFF.

This clonotype was counted many times. J is TRBJ2-5 and V is TRBV2, with a tentative D call TRBD2 (6 bases). This CDR3 region has 16 residues. Germline-derived CDR1 and CDR2 are SNHLY and FYNNEI. With 0 bases removed from V and 5 bases from J, the gap between germline ends came to 16 bases. CDR3 bases: TGTGCCAGCAGTGAAGCCTGGTGGTCCGGAGGGGAGACCCAGTACTTC. It encodes CASSEAWWSGGETQYF.

This clonotype was observed many times. The J gene is TRBJ2-2, the V gene TRBV20-1; a weak D match, TRBD2 (6 bases). Per the germline V gene, CDR1 is DFQATT and CDR2 is SNEGSKA (reference sequence). The V and J ends lost 0 bases and 4 bases respectively, with 9 bases between them. This CDR3 has 14 amino acids. Written as DNA, the CDR3 is TGCAGTGCTAGAGATCGACTAGTCACCGGGGAGCTGTTTTTT. Its translation is CSARDRLVTGELFF.

There are many counts of this clonotype. CDR3 amino acids: CASSPSKLADTDTQYF. CDR3 coding DNA: TGTGCCAGCAGCCCCTCGAAGCTAGCGGACACAGATACGCAGTATTTT. The V and J genes are TRBV4-2 and TRBJ2-3; TRBD2 matches 7 bases. Germline CDR1 reads LGHNA; CDR2 reads YNFKEQ. The CDR3 is 16 amino acids. The V segment lost 4 bases and the J segment 2 bases; nucleotides outside the gene matches: 9.

This clonotype has only a few counts. The V gene is TRBV3-1, the J gene TRBJ1-1; TRBD1 matches 9 bases. The V and J ends lost 3 bases and 2 bases, in that order; junction bases with no gene match: 4. The germline CDR1 and CDR2 sequences are LGHDT and YNNKEL (reference sequence). The CDR3 totals 15 residues. The CDR3 nucleotides are TGTGCCAGCAGCCAGGGGGGACAGGGTAACACTGAAGCTTTCTTT. Amino acid sequence: CASSQGGQGNTEAFF.

This clonotype has just a few counts. The rearrangement uses TRBV20-1 and TRBJ2-1; D may correspond to TRBD1 or TRBD2 (6 bases each). The germline V gene encodes CDR1 DFQATT and CDR2 SNEGSKA (reference sequence). CDR3 length: 12 amino acids. Deletions cut 7 bases from V and 10 bases from J, with 17 bases between. CDR3 in DNA: TGCAGTGGTGGGGGGCGCTTGGGGGAGCAGTTCTTC. Translated, it gives CSGGGRLGEQFF.

As to this clonotype: A much larger clone differs by one base, so this may be a read error. The chain joins TRBV5-1 to TRBJ2-1, with 16 bases identical to TRBD2. Germline CDR1 reads SGHRS; CDR2 reads YFSETQ. This CDR3 contains 19 residues. CDR3 nucleotides: TGCGCCTGCAGAGTGATAGGGACTAGCGGGGGGGCCGGCTACAATGAGCAGTTCTTC. It specifies CACRVIGTSGGAGYNEQFF.

This clonotype has a single count. The J gene is TRBJ2-7, the V gene TRBV4-2; 10 positions agree with TRBD2. The CDR3 loop spans 18 amino acids. J was trimmed by 4 bases and V by 4 bases; bases with no gene match: 16. Per germline, CDR1 LGHNA and CDR2 YNFKEQ. As DNA, the CDR3 is TGTGCCAGCAGCCGAGCGCTCGGCGGAGCTAGCGGGGGATACGAGCAGTACTTC. Translation gives CASSRALGGASGGYEQYF.

This clonotype was found many times. The chain uses TRBV7-9 and TRBJ2-1, with 10 bases identical to TRBD2. There are 15 residues in the CDR3. After removal of 3 bases from V and 5 bases from J, the junction contained 4 bases not matched to a gene. Germline lookup yields CDR1 SEHNR and CDR2 FQNEAQ (reference sequence). The CDR3 loop is CASSFGLAAHNEQFF. The CDR3, as DNA: TGTGCCAGCAGCTTTGGACTAGCGGCTCACAATGAGCAGTTCTTC. Variable domain in full (rest from reference TRBV7-9 and TRBJ2-1): DTGVSQNPRHKITKRGQNVTFRCDPISEHNRLYWYRQTLGQGPEFLTYFQNEAQLEKSRLLSDRFSAERPKGSFSTLEIQRTEQGDSAMYLCASSFGLAAHNEQFFGPGTRLTVL.

This clonotype was counted a few times. The rearrangement joins TRBV6-9 to TRBJ1-1, with D tentatively TRBD1 (6 bases). Trimming took off 10 bases at V and 11 bases at J, with 17 bases between the two ends. The CDR3 spans 11 residues. Germline CDR1 reads MNHGY; CDR2 reads SVAAGI. The CDR3 DNA sequence: TGTGCCAACCCTAAGGGACACGCGGCTTTCTTT. This codes for CANPKGHAAFF.

This clonotype was counted at least ten times. The CDR3 loop is CASSLGTYTEAFF. CDR3 bases: TGTGCCAGCAGCTTAGGGACATACACTGAAGCTTTCTTT. The chain has TRBV7-2 and TRBJ1-1; possible D gene TRBD1, 5 bases. Trimming stripped 1 base from V and 3 bases from J, with 6 bases between. Germline V gene lookup returns CDR1 SGHTA and CDR2 FQGNSA. This CDR3 has 13 amino acids.

In its sample, this clonotype was seen a few times. The chain couples TRBV15 to TRBJ1-1; 11 bases match TRBD1. This CDR3 region has 14 residues. CDR1 LNHNV and CDR2 YYDKDF come from the germline V gene (reference sequence). Trimming at V came to 0 bases and at J to 11 bases, leaving 5 bases not matched to a gene. The CDR3 here is CATSRDHGQGAAFF. The CDR3 DNA sequence: TGTGCCACCAGCAGAGATCACGGACAGGGGGCGGCTTTCTTT.

Ten or more counts support this clonotype. The CDR3 bases are TGCAGTGCCCCGACTAGCGGCTACACAGATACGCAGTATTTT. This encodes CSAPTSGYTDTQYF. This chain joins TRBV20-1 and TRBJ2-3, with 9 bases lining up with TRBD2. The CDR3 covers 14 residues. J lost 2 bases, V lost 6 bases, and 6 bases had no gene match. Germline values: CDR1 DFQATT, CDR2 SNEGSKA (reference sequence).

The sample holds a few counts of this clonotype. The V and J genes are TRBV2 and TRBJ1-1; D not certain. The CDR3 extends over 15 amino acids. Per the germline V gene, CDR1 is SNHLY and CDR2 is FYNNEI. The ends were cut back, 6 bases at V and 0 bases at J, with 14 bases in the middle. The CDR3 DNA follows: TGTGCCAGCAGGCCGGGAACTCTCATGAACACTGAAGCTTTCTTT. Translation gives CASRPGTLMNTEAFF.

In this sample, this clonotype turned up a few times. The chain is built from TRBV18 and TRBJ2-5; TRBD2 agrees at 7 bases. This CDR3 contains 15 residues. CDR1 is KGHSH, CDR2 LQKENI, per germline. Trimming cost V 1 base and J 4 bases; bases outside gene matches: 6. The CDR3 region has the DNA TGTGCCAGCTCACCACGTGGACTAGTAAGAGAGACCCAGTACTTC. It specifies CASSPRGLVRETQYF. Filled out from reference TRBV18 and TRBJ2-5, the complete variable domain reads NAGVMQNPRHLVRRRGQEARLRCSPMKGHSHVYWYRQLPEEGLKFMVYLQKENIIDESGMPKERFSAEFPKEGPSILRIQQVVRGDSAAYFCASSPRGLVRETQYFGPGTRLLVL.

This clonotype turned up a few times. The gene calls are TRBV6-1 and TRBJ2-5; 7 nucleotides align to TRBD1. Germline values: CDR1 MNHNS, CDR2 SASEGT. The CDR3 extends over 14 amino acids. Trimming cost V 5 bases and J 2 bases; bases outside gene matches: 5. CDR3 residues: CASSKDRTQETQYF. The CDR3 nucleotides are TGTGCCAGCAGTAAGGACAGGACGCAAGAGACCCAGTACTTC.

With regard to this clonotype: Possible read error: a much larger clone is one base away. This chain links TRBV20-1 with TRBJ2-1; D is uncertain. The germline V gene encodes CDR1 DFQATT and CDR2 SNEGSKA (reference sequence). This CDR3 is 16 amino acids long. Deletions cut 2 bases from V and 0 bases from J, with 14 bases between. The CDR3 here is CSARNLAPSSYNEQFF. The CDR3 coding sequence is TGCAGTGCTAGAAATCTTGCTCCTAGCTCCTACAATGAGCAGTTCTTC.

The rearrangement links TRBV28 to TRBJ2-1, with D possibly matching TRBD2 (7 bases). The CDR3 runs 15 residues. Trimming shortened V by 2 bases and J by 5 bases, and 13 bases separated the two germline ends. CDR1 is MDHEN and CDR2 is SYDVKM in the germline V gene. CDR3 in DNA: TGTGCCAGCAGTTTAACGGGGGGCTCTAACAATGAGCAGTTCTTC. This translates into CASSLTGGSNNEQFF.

The chain uses TRBV30 and TRBJ2-3; D is perhaps TRBD2 (7 bases). The CDR3 runs to 13 residues. V lost 4 bases to trimming and J lost 6 bases, with 14 bases between them. Germline V gene sequence: CDR1 GTSNPN, CDR2 SVGIG (reference sequence). For the CDR3, the DNA is TGTGCCTGGAATGGGGGGGCTGGGGATACGCAGTATTTT. Protein sequence: CAWNGGAGDTQYF.

This clonotype has a count of ten or more. This chain's CDR3 is CASSPLQGEGAFF. The DNA for the CDR3 is TGTGCCAGCTCACCCCTTCAGGGAGAGGGAGCTTTCTTT. The rearrangement uses TRBV18 and TRBJ1-1; the D gene is possibly TRBD1 (5 bases). Trimming stripped 3 bases from V and 10 bases from J, with 15 bases between. CDR1 is KGHSH, CDR2 LQKENI, per germline. CDR3 length equals 13 residues.

The V call is TRBV27, the J call TRBJ1-1; D may be TRBD1 (6 bases). The CDR3 contains 15 residues. V was shortened by 5 bases and J by 5 bases, with 18 bases between the two germline ends. Germline-derived CDR1 and CDR2 are MNHEY and SMNVEV (reference sequence). CDR3 coding DNA: TGTGCCAGCAGTCCGGGGGGCCTGGTCGGGACTGAAGCTTTCTTT. This codes for CASSPGGLVGTEAFF.